These 21 T cell receptor beta chains were all obtained from the same sample, sequenced in a study of blood T cell repertoires in COVID-19. Data came from immunoSEQ multiplex PCR; TCRdb stores just in-frame clones and leaves some out. The sample includes about 150,000 clones, over 60% seen only once; the top ten take roughly 1.7%. Sequences were obtained from peripheral blood. The origin of the receptors is an elderly man with acute or convalescent COVID-19.

The chain employs TRBV10-2 and TRBJ1-3; TRBD1 matches 12 bases. J was trimmed by 7 bases and V by 2 bases; bases with no gene match: 9. CDR1 is WSHSY and CDR2 is SAAADI in the germline V gene. This CDR3 is 17 amino acids long. CDR3 amino acids: CASSEVPGQGATNTIYF. DNA of the CDR3: TGCGCCAGCAGTGAGGTACCGGGACAGGGGGCAACGAACACCATATATTTT.

The chain carries TRBV25-1 and TRBJ2-7; 8 bases match TRBD1. The V and J ends lost 3 bases and 2 bases, in that order; junction bases with no gene match: 3. The CDR3 contains 14 residues. The germline V gene encodes CDR1 MGHDK and CDR2 SYGVNS. The CDR3 sequence: CASSEPGQAYEQYF. DNA for the CDR3: TGTGCCAGCAGTGAGCCGGGACAGGCCTACGAGCAGTACTTC.

V gene TRBV10-1 combines with J gene TRBJ1-1, with 7 bases that match TRBD1. The V gene end was trimmed by 4 bases and the J gene end by 1 base; junction bases not matched to a gene: 6. The CDR3 contains 15 residues. Germline CDR1 WNHNN, CDR2 SYGVQD (reference sequence). The CDR3 loop is CASSARQGGNTEAFF. The CDR3 DNA reads TGCGCCAGCAGTGCCCGACAGGGAGGGAACACTGAAGCTTTCTTT.

The V and J genes are TRBV4-2 and TRBJ2-1; 8 bases align to TRBD1. J lost 8 bases, V lost 0 bases, and 9 bases had no gene match. The CDR3 has 16 residues. In germline, CDR1 is LGHNA, CDR2 YNFKEQ. Here the CDR3 DNA reads TGTGCCAGCAGCCAAGATTTCGGACAGGGCGTTGATGAGCAGTTCTTC. Protein: CASSQDFGQGVDEQFF.

The chain employs TRBV2 and TRBJ2-5; the D gene is possibly TRBD2 (5 bases). V lost 2 bases, J lost 2 bases, and 15 bases lay in between. This CDR3 spans 16 amino acids. From germline, CDR1 is SNHLY and CDR2 FYNNEI. The CDR3 spells CASSESGGRSQETQYF. The CDR3 DNA reads as TGTGCCAGCAGTGAATCCGGAGGCAGGAGTCAAGAGACCCAGTACTTC.

The rearrangement uses TRBV3-1 (or the pseudogene TRBV3-2) and TRBJ1-2; D remains unclear. V was shortened by 0 bases and J by 4 bases, with 3 bases between the two germline ends. The CDR3 spans 12 residues. The germline gives CDR1 LGHDT, CDR2 YNNKEL (reference sequence). Here the CDR3 DNA reads TGTGCCAGCAGCCAAGACGTCTATGGCTACACCTTC. The encoded protein is CASSQDVYGYTF.

About this clone itself: At the DNA level, this CDR3 is encoded by other sequences in the same sample as well. This chain joins TRBV5-1 and TRBJ2-1, with 7 bases aligning to TRBD2. This CDR3 spans 14 amino acids. The V and J ends lost 0 bases and 3 bases, in that order; junction bases with no gene match: 0. Germline V gives CDR1 SGHRS, CDR2 YFSETQ. Here the CDR3 DNA reads TGCGCCAGCAGCTTGGGCGGGGGCTACAATGAGCAGTTCTTC. This encodes CASSLGGGYNEQFF.

The V and J genes are TRBV6-5 and TRBJ2-2, with D tentatively TRBD2 (5 bases). The V end lost 1 base, the J end lost 6 bases, and 9 bases lay between the germline ends. The length of the CDR3 is 14 residues. Per germline, CDR1 MNHEY and CDR2 SVGAGI. CDR3 nucleotides: TGTGCCAGCAGTTACTTCGGGAAGGCCGGGGAGCTGTTTTTT. This sequence encodes CASSYFGKAGELFF.

The chain links TRBV9 to TRBJ2-3; 12 bases align to TRBD2. Germline V lookup: CDR1 SGDLS, CDR2 YYNGEE. The ends lost 4 bases at V and 6 bases at J; junction bases unmatched: 9. The CDR3 is 16 residues long. The CDR3 sequence: CASSLRLAGAGDTQYF. The DNA for the CDR3 is TGTGCCAGCAGCCTCCGACTAGCGGGGGCCGGGGATACGCAGTATTTT. Full variable domain (rest looked up from reference TRBV9 and TRBJ2-3): DSGVTQTPKHLITATGQRVTLRCSPRSGDLSVYWYQQSLDQGLQFLIQYYNGEERAKGNILERFSAQQFPDLHSELNLSSLELGDSALYFCASSLRLAGAGDTQYFGPGTRLTVL.

This chain uses TRBV12-5 with TRBJ2-1, with 7 bases fitting TRBD2. Unmatched junction bases numbered 7, after V lost 1 base and J lost 7 bases. The germline V gene has CDR1 LGHNT and CDR2 FRNRAP. This CDR3 comprises 15 residues. CDR3 loop: CASGLGTWGGNEQFF. CDR3 sequence (DNA): TGTGCTAGTGGTTTGGGGACGTGGGGAGGGAATGAGCAGTTCTTC. The full variable domain, completed using reference TRBV12-5 and TRBJ2-1, is DARVTQTPRHKVTEMGQEVTMRCQPILGHNTVFWYRQTMMQGLELLAYFRNRAPLDDSGMPKDRFSAEMPDATLATLKIQPSEPRDSAVYFCASGLGTWGGNEQFFGPGTRLTVL.

The rearrangement joins TRBV7-8 to TRBJ2-1; 10 bases are a match to TRBD2. The CDR3 loop spans 15 amino acids. The J segment lost 11 bases and the V segment lost 3 bases, leaving 10 bases of the junction unmatched. The germline V gene encodes CDR1 SGHVS and CDR2 FQNEAQ. The CDR3, as DNA: TGTGCCAGCAGCTTCGAACTAGCGGGGAAATATAAGCAGTTCTTC. It is translated as CASSFELAGKYKQFF.

This chain uses TRBV6-5 with TRBJ1-5, with a possible D match to TRBD1 (5 bases). There are 14 residues in the CDR3. The ends were cut back, 8 bases at V and 5 bases at J, with 16 bases in the middle. Germline V gives CDR1 MNHEY, CDR2 SVGAGI. The CDR3 protein is CASCVGAEDQPQHF. The CDR3 bases are TGTGCCAGCTGCGTAGGGGCAGAGGATCAGCCCCAGCATTTT.

The rearrangement joins TRBV28 to TRBJ1-5, with D tentatively TRBD1 (6 bases). Trimming removed 6 bases from V and 1 base from J, with 10 bases in between. This CDR3 is built from 14 residues. Looked up from germline, CDR1 is MDHEN and CDR2 is SYDVKM. DNA for the CDR3: TGTGCCAGCAGGGGAGGGGGGAGCAATCAGCCCCAGCATTTT. Protein product: CASRGGGSNQPQHF.

The chain couples TRBV2 to TRBJ2-1; 7 nucleotides line up with TRBD2. This CDR3 region has 14 residues. The V gene's germline CDR1 is SNHLY and CDR2 FYNNEI. The ends lost 11 bases at V and 0 bases at J; junction bases unmatched: 7. CDR3 loop: CAGRAGRSYNEQFF. Here the CDR3 DNA reads TGTGCCGGCCGAGCGGGGCGCTCCTACAATGAGCAGTTCTTC.

The V call is TRBV29-1, the J call TRBJ2-2, with TRBD2 matching 8 bases. This CDR3 has 14 residues. The junction had 4 bases not matched to a gene; V was cut back by 4 bases and J by 3 bases. The germline CDR1 and CDR2 sequences are SQVTM and ANQGSEA. This CDR3 reads CSVGTGGDTGELFF. The CDR3 region has the DNA TGCAGCGTTGGGACCGGGGGGGACACCGGGGAGCTGTTTTTT.

This chain joins TRBV18 and TRBJ1-4, with D perhaps TRBD1 (5 bases). CDR1 KGHSH and CDR2 LQKENI come from the germline V gene. Trimming took off 3 bases at V and 8 bases at J, with 16 bases between the two ends. This CDR3 has 15 amino acids. The CDR3 DNA follows: TGTGCCAGCTCACCGGGGGGAGATTTGACCGAAAAACTGTTTTTT. Translation gives CASSPGGDLTEKLFF.

The chain is built from TRBV19 and TRBJ2-1, with D possibly matching TRBD1 (5 bases). The germline V and J ends were trimmed by 5 bases and 1 base, with 18 bases remaining between them. The CDR3 is 17 residues long. Germline CDR1 reads LNHDA; CDR2 reads SQIVND (reference sequence). The CDR3 DNA sequence: TGTGCCAGTAGTCCCCGACAGTCCTACGGGTCCTACAATGAGCAGTTCTTC. This translates into CASSPRQSYGSYNEQFF.

This clone was seen once. The chain is built from TRBV11-3 and TRBJ1-1; the match to TRBD1 covers 8 bases. The CDR3 has 13 amino acids. CDR1 SGHNT and CDR2 YENEEA come from the germline V gene. V shed 1 base and J 7 bases; nucleotides not matched to a gene: 2. Here the CDR3 DNA reads TGTGCCAGCAGCTTAGCAGGGGGCCTTGAAGCTTTCTTT. Translating gives CASSLAGGLEAFF. The full variable domain, in which reference TRBV11-3 and TRBJ1-1 provide the parts outside the CDR3, is EAGVVQSPRYKIIEKKQPVAFWCNPISGHNTLYWYLQNLGQGPELLIRYENEEAVDDSQLPKDRFSAERLKGVDSTLKIQPAELGDSAVYLCASSLAGGLEAFFGQGTRLTVV.

This clone has a single count. The gene calls are TRBV23-1 and TRBJ1-4, with 9 bases identical to TRBD1. TRBV23-1 is given ORF status, its function remaining uncertain. V shed 6 bases and J 4 bases; nucleotides not matched to a gene: 15. The CDR3 length is 18 residues. The CDR3 nucleotides are TGCGCCAGCAGACTTCGGGACAGGGTCCCCAGCCTTAATGAAAAACTGTTTTTT. Translation gives CASRLRDRVPSLNEKLFF.

The genes are TRBV11-3 and TRBJ2-1; 7 positions match TRBD1. The CDR3 runs to 16 residues. Germline values: CDR1 SGHNT, CDR2 YENEEA. The V and J ends lost 5 bases and 0 bases, in that order; junction bases with no gene match: 7. CDR3 loop: CASSVTTGVSYNEQFF. In DNA form, the CDR3 reads TGTGCCAGCAGCGTCACTACAGGGGTCTCCTACAATGAGCAGTTCTTC.

The rearrangement links TRBV14 to TRBJ1-2; the D gene is possibly TRBD1 (6 bases). Germline-derived CDR1 and CDR2 are SGHDN and FVKESK. The CDR3 spans 12 residues. With 6 bases removed from V and 6 bases from J, the gap between germline ends came to 11 bases. The CDR3 protein is CASSNRVHGYTF. Here the CDR3 DNA reads TGTGCCAGCAGTAACAGGGTCCATGGCTACACCTTC.